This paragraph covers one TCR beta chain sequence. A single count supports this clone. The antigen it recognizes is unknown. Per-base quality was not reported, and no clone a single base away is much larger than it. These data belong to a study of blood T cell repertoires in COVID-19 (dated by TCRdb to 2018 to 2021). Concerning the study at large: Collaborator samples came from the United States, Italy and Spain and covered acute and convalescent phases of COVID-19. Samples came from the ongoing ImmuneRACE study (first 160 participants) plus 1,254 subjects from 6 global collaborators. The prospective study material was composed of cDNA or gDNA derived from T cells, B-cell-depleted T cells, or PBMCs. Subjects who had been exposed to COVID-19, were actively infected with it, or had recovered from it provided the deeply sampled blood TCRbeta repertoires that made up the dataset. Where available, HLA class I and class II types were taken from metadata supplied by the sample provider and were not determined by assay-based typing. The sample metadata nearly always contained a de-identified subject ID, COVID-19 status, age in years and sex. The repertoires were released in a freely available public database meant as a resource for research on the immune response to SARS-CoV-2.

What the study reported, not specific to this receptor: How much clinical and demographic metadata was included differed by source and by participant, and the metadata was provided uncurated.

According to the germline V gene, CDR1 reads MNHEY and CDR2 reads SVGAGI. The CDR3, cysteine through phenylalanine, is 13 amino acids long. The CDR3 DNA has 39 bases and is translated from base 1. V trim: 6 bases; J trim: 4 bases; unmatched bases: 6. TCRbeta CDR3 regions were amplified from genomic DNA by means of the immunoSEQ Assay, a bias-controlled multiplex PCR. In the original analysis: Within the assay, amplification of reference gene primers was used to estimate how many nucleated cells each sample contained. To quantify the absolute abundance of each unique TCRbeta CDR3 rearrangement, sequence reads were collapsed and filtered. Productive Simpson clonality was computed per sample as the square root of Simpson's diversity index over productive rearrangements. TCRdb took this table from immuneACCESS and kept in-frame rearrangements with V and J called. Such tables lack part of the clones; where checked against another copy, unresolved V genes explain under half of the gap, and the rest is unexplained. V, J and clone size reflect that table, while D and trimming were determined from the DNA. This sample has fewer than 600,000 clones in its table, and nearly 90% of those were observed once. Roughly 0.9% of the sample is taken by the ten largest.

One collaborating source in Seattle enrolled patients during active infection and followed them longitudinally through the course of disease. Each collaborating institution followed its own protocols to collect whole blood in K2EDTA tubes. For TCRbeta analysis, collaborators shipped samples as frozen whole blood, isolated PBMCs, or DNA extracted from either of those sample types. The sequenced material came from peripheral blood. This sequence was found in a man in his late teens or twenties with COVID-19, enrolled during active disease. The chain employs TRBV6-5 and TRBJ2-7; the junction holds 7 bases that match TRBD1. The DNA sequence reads TGTGCCAGCAGCCCCGACAGGGTATACGAGCAGTACTTC. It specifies CASSPDRVYEQYF.